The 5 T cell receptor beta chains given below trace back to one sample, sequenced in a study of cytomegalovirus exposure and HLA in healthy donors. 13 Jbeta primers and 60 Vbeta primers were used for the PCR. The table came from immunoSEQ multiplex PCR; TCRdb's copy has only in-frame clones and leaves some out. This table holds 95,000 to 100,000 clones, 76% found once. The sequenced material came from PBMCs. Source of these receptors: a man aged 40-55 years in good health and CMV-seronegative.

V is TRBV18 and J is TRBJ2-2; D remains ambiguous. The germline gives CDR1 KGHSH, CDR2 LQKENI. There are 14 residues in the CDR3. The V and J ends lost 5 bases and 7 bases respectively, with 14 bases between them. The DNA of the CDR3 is TGTGCCAGCTCATATAGTTTACCCGGCGGGGAGCTGTTTTTT. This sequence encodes CASSYSLPGGELFF.

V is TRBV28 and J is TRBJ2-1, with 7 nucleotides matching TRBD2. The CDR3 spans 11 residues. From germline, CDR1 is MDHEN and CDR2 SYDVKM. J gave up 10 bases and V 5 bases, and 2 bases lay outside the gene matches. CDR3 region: CASSKLAEQFF. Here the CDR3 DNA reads TGTGCCAGCAGTAAACTAGCGGAGCAGTTCTTC.

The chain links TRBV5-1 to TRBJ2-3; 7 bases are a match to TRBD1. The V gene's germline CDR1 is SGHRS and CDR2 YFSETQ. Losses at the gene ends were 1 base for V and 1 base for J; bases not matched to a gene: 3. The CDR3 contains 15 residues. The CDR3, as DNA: TGCGCCAGCAGCTTGCGACAGGGTGGCACAGATACGCAGTATTTT. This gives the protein CASSLRQGGTDTQYF.

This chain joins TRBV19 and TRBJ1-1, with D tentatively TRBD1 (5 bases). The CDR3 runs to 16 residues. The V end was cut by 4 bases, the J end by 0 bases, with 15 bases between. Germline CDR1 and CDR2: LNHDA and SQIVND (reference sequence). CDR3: CASSSRTPSLNTEAFF. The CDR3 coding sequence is TGTGCCAGTAGTAGCCGGACACCAAGTCTGAACACTGAAGCTTTCTTT.

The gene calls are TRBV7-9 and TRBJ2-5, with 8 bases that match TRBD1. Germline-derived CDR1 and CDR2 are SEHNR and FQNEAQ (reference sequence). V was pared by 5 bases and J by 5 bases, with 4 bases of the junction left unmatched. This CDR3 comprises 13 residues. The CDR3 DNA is TGTGCCAGCAGCGCACGACAGGGGGAGACCCAGTACTTC. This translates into CASSARQGETQYF. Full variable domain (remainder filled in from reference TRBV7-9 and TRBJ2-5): DTGVSQNPRHKITKRGQNVTFRCDPISEHNRLYWYRQTLGQGPEFLTYFQNEAQLEKSRLLSDRFSAERPKGSFSTLEIQRTEQGDSAMYLCASSARQGETQYFGPGTRLLVL.